Each of the 29 T cell receptor beta chains below was sequenced from the same sample in a study of CD8 T cells in ankylosing spondylitis. TCRdb fed the 5' RACE reads into MiXCR, producing one record per CDR3 protein. The sample records some 130,000 distinct CDR3 sequences, 6% to 8% being singletons. The sequenced sample was blood, either unsorted or a sorted T cell fraction (not recorded which). These receptors all come from a female donor with ankylosing spondylitis or in good health (not recorded which).

Regarding this clonotype: With a much larger clone just one base away, this may be a read error. This chain uses TRBV12-3 or TRBV12-4 with TRBJ2-7; D unclear. The CDR3 consists of 15 residues. The CDR3 DNA is TGTACCAGCAGTTTAATGCAGGTCGTTTCCTACGAGCAGTACTTC. Protein product: CTSSLMQVVSYEQYF.

This clonotype appeared many times. The rearrangement uses TRBV5-1 and TRBJ1-5; D is unclear. The CDR3 is made up of 13 amino acids. Between the trimmed V and J ends, which lost 4 bases and 4 bases, there was a span of 9 bases. CDR1 and CDR2 from the germline V gene are SGHRS and YFSETQ. The CDR3 sequence is CASSPETNQPQHF. CDR3 DNA: TGCGCCAGCAGCCCGGAGACAAATCAGCCCCAGCATTTT.

This clonotype was found many times. This rearrangement joins TRBV7-6 to TRBJ2-7; TRBD1 aligns across 10 bases. Germline V gene sequence: CDR1 SGHVS, CDR2 FNYEAQ. The CDR3 covers 13 residues. The V gene end was trimmed by 7 bases and the J gene end by 4 bases; junction bases not matched to a gene: 4. The chain's CDR3 is CASTRDRGYEQYF. CDR3 nucleotide sequence: TGTGCCAGCACCCGGGACAGGGGTTACGAGCAGTACTTC.

This clonotype occurred many times. The V call is TRBV6-1, the J call TRBJ1-2; TRBD1 aligns across 9 bases. Germline trimming cut 5 bases from V and 6 bases from J; bases unmatched to any gene: 10. Germline CDR1 MNHNS, CDR2 SASEGT. This CDR3 comprises 15 residues. CDR3 amino acids: CASSRALTGGNGYTF. CDR3 DNA sequence: TGTGCCAGCAGTCGAGCCCTGACAGGGGGGAATGGCTACACCTTC.

Only one count was recorded for this clonotype. CDR3 residues: CASSLVGAGTDTQYF. CDR3 DNA: TGTGCCAGCAGCTTAGTGGGGGCTGGGACAGATACGCAGTATTTT. The chain links TRBV7-2 to TRBJ2-3, with a possible D match to TRBD1 (6 bases). Trimming removed 1 base from V and 3 bases from J, with 11 bases in between. This CDR3 contains 15 residues. Germline V gives CDR1 SGHTA, CDR2 FQGNSA.

This clonotype has at least ten counts. The genes are TRBV15 and TRBJ2-1; D is tentatively TRBD1 or TRBD2 (5 bases each). The germline V gene has CDR1 LNHNV and CDR2 YYDKDF (reference sequence). This CDR3 has 15 residues. V was trimmed by 5 bases and J by 0 bases, leaving 11 bases between them. The chain's CDR3 is CATSEGRSSYNEQFF. In DNA, the CDR3 is TGTGCCACCAGCGAGGGGCGGAGCTCCTACAATGAGCAGTTCTTC.

This clonotype occurred many times. CDR3 DNA: TGCAGTGCTAGGTGGTCACAGACGCAGTATTTT. Residues: CSARWSQTQYF. V is TRBV20-1 and J is TRBJ2-3; no clear D gene. CDR1 and CDR2 (germline): DFQATT, SNEGSKA (reference sequence). V shed 3 bases and J shed 9 bases, with 10 bases lying between them. The CDR3 is 11 amino acids.

This clonotype was counted many times. V is TRBV6-1 and J is TRBJ1-2, with a tentative D call TRBD1 (5 bases). The CDR3 length is 14 residues. The germline CDR1 and CDR2 sequences are MNHNS and SASEGT. The V and J ends lost 6 bases and 4 bases respectively, with 15 bases between them. CDR3 sequence (DNA): TGTGCCAGCAGCCGCCAGGGCAGGCTCTATGGCTACACCTTC. It specifies CASSRQGRLYGYTF.

This clonotype came up many times. The chain combines TRBV4-1 with TRBJ1-4; D unclear. The CDR3 extends over 14 amino acids. V lost 1 base, J lost 5 bases, and 8 bases lay in between. From germline, CDR1 is MGHRA and CDR2 YSYEKL. Here the CDR3 DNA reads TGCGCCAGCAGCCAAGTTTCCGCAAATGAAAAACTGTTTTTT. Amino acids: CASSQVSANEKLFF.

There are many counts of this clonotype. This rearrangement joins TRBV20-1 to TRBJ2-7; weak D call: TRBD2 (6 bases). The V end lost 2 bases, the J end lost 4 bases, and 12 bases lay between the germline ends. The CDR3 consists of 13 residues. The germline CDR1 and CDR2 sequences are DFQATT and SNEGSKA (reference sequence). The CDR3 reads CSARRVGGYEQYF. CDR3 nucleotide sequence: TGCAGTGCTAGACGCGTGGGGGGTTACGAGCAGTACTTC.

This clonotype has a handful of counts. The rearrangement uses TRBV4-1 and TRBJ2-3; 8 bases map to TRBD2. The J segment lost 3 bases and the V segment lost 1 base, leaving 9 bases of the junction unmatched. This CDR3 has 17 amino acids. Germline V gene sequence: CDR1 MGHRA, CDR2 YSYEKL. CDR3 nucleotides: TGCGCCAGCAGCCAAGTGGCCGCGGGGGGATCGACAGATACGCAGTATTTT. Its protein product is CASSQVAAGGSTDTQYF.

This clonotype was recorded many times. The genes are TRBV5-1 and TRBJ2-7; D is unresolved. CDR1 and CDR2 from the germline V gene are SGHRS and YFSETQ. V lost 3 bases and J lost 2, with 18 bases in between. The length of the CDR3 is 16 residues. The CDR3 DNA follows: TGCGCCAGCAGCTCCGGTCAACCTACAGTCCCCTACGAGCAGTACTTC. It translates to CASSSGQPTVPYEQYF.

This clonotype was found many times. The V gene is TRBV3-1, the J gene TRBJ1-5, with D unresolved. The CDR3 has 14 residues. V shed 1 base and J shed 6 bases, with 10 bases lying between them. CDR1 and CDR2 from the germline V gene are LGHDT and YNNKEL (reference sequence). CDR3 loop: CASSQALVGQPQHF. CDR3 coding DNA: TGTGCCAGCAGCCAAGCCCTCGTGGGTCAGCCCCAGCATTTT.

On this clonotype itself: A junction boundary mismatches the germline segment, possibly from a read error. The chain has TRBV6-1 and TRBJ1-5; TRBD1 agrees at 9 bases. CDR1 and CDR2 from the germline V gene are MNHNS and SASEGT. The CDR3 runs 15 residues. CDR3 sequence (DNA): TGTGCCAGCAGTCCCGAGGACAGGGGATATCAGCTCCAGCATTTT. Amino acid sequence: CASSPEDRGYQLQHF.

Ten or more counts support this clonotype. CDR3 DNA sequence: TGTGCCAGCAGCCAGCAGGGTAGCCGAAGGGCTGAAGCTTTCTTT. It encodes CASSQQGSRRAEAFF. The chain links TRBV4-2 to TRBJ1-1; D is perhaps TRBD1 (5 bases). Germline values: CDR1 LGHNA, CDR2 YNFKEQ. The CDR3 consists of 15 residues. V was cut by 3 bases and J by 6 bases, with 17 bases left in between.

In its sample, this clonotype was seen many times. J is TRBJ2-3 and V is TRBV4-1; 8 bases agree with TRBD2. CDR1 and CDR2 (germline): MGHRA, YSYEKL. V lost 0 bases to trimming and J lost 3 bases; unmatched junction nucleotides: 8. The CDR3 sequence is 17 residues long. DNA for the CDR3: TGCGCCAGCAGCCAAGAGGCCGCGGGGGGATCGACAGATACGCAGTATTTT. Its protein product is CASSQEAAGGSTDTQYF.

Of note for this clonotype: One end of the junction varies from germline; a read error may be responsible. The genes are TRBV12-3 or TRBV12-4 and TRBJ1-2, with 8 bases matching TRBD1. CDR3 length: 12 amino acids. This CDR3 reads CSSRSTGGGYTF. In nucleotides, the CDR3 is TGTTCCAGCAGATCTACAGGGGGTGGCTACACCTTC.

This clonotype came up many times. The genes are TRBV5-1 and TRBJ2-5, with D hard to call. Germline loops: CDR1 SGHRS, CDR2 YFSETQ. This CDR3 has 13 amino acids. V was trimmed by 4 bases and J by 7 bases, leaving 14 bases between them. The CDR3 loop reads CASSPGSPGTQYF. CDR3 in DNA: TGCGCCAGCAGCCCTGGATCCCCGGGGACCCAGTACTTC.

At least ten counts were recorded for this clonotype. CDR3 bases: TGCAGTGCTAGAGGGTCCCTGGGTAATTCACCCCTCCACTTT. Amino acid sequence: CSARGSLGNSPLHF. The chain has TRBV20-1 and TRBJ1-6; D is undetermined. The CDR3 runs 14 residues. Germline CDR1 and CDR2: DFQATT and SNEGSKA (reference sequence). V dropped 1 base and J dropped 6 bases, with 10 bases sitting between them.

In this sample, this clonotype turned up many times. The chain recombines TRBV5-1 with TRBJ1-4; 8 nucleotides align to TRBD1. From germline, CDR1 is SGHRS and CDR2 YFSETQ. CDR3 length: 16 amino acids. With V trimmed by 4 bases and J by 0 bases, 5 bases remained unmatched. The CDR3 DNA sequence: TGCGCCAGCAGCCGGACAGGGCCCACAACTAATGAAAAACTGTTTTTT. The encoded protein is CASSRTGPTTNEKLFF.

This clonotype was detected many times. The chain joins TRBV12-3 or TRBV12-4 to TRBJ2-7, with 9 positions matching TRBD1. Unmatched junction bases numbered 8, after V lost 8 bases and J lost 3 bases. The CDR3 spans 14 residues. The DNA for the CDR3 is TGTGCCAGCGCCTGGGGGACAGGGAACTACGAGCAGTACTTC. This translates into CASAWGTGNYEQYF.

This clonotype appeared many times. The chain employs TRBV30 and TRBJ1-5; D is unclear. The CDR3 is 13 residues long. Per germline, CDR1 GTSNPN and CDR2 SVGIG (reference sequence). V dropped 1 base and J dropped 4 bases, with 8 bases sitting between them. The CDR3 region is CAWSDSRNQPQHF. The CDR3 DNA follows: TGTGCCTGGAGTGACAGCCGGAATCAGCCCCAGCATTTT.

This clonotype was detected ten times or more. The gene calls are TRBV6-7 and TRBJ2-7; D ambiguous. TRBV6-7 is noted as an ORF with a role that remains uncertain. This CDR3 comprises 12 residues. Trimming removed 1 base at V and 4 bases at J, with 5 bases between. In DNA form, the CDR3 reads TGTGCCAGCAGTTACTTAGCTTACGAGCAGTACTTC. Translated, it gives CASSYLAYEQYF.

The table lists this clonotype with many counts. V is TRBV12-3 or TRBV12-4 and J is TRBJ1-1; D call uncertain. V was trimmed by 7 bases and J by 1 base, leaving 10 bases between them. CDR3 length: 13 amino acids. This CDR3 is CASTLRENTEAFF. In DNA, the CDR3 is TGTGCCAGCACTCTTCGGGAGAACACTGAAGCTTTCTTT.

The J gene is TRBJ2-7, the V gene TRBV6-5, with D tentatively TRBD2 (6 bases). This CDR3 has 15 residues. V dropped 2 bases and J dropped 2 bases, with 13 bases sitting between them. Germline V gene lookup returns CDR1 MNHEY and CDR2 SVGAGI. This CDR3 is CASSYREEGPYEQYF. The CDR3 nucleotides read TGTGCCAGCAGTTACAGGGAGGAGGGTCCCTACGAGCAGTACTTC.

For this clonotype: A much bigger clone sits one base away, suggesting this may be a read error. The rearrangement joins TRBV12-3 or TRBV12-4 to TRBJ1-6, with D possibly TRBD1 on 5 matching bases. The CDR3 contains 14 residues. Deletions cut 7 bases from V and 5 bases from J, with 12 bases between. The CDR3 DNA sequence: TGTGCCAGCACCCAAAGAGGGGATAATTCACCCCTCCACTTT. Its translation: CASTQRGDNSPLHF.

This clonotype was seen a handful of times. The chain uses TRBV28 and TRBJ1-2; TRBD1 agrees at 10 bases. V dropped 3 bases and J dropped 8; count of bases not matched to a gene: 3. The CDR3 consists of 13 residues. Germline V gives CDR1 MDHEN, CDR2 SYDVKM. CDR3 DNA sequence: TGTGCCAGCAGTTTCGGGACAGGGGAGGGCTACACCTTC. The encoded protein is CASSFGTGEGYTF.

This sequence joins TRBV3-1 and TRBJ2-7; 7 bases align to TRBD1. V lost 0 bases to trimming and J lost 2 bases; unmatched junction nucleotides: 4. Germline V gene data show CDR1 as LGHDT and CDR2 as YNNKEL (reference sequence). The CDR3 has 15 amino acids. CDR3 DNA sequence: TGTGCCAGCAGCCAAGACCCGGGACAGCCCTACGAGCAGTACTTC. This codes for CASSQDPGQPYEQYF.

At least ten counts were recorded for this clonotype. This sequence joins TRBV20-1 and TRBJ1-1, with a possible D match to TRBD1 (5 bases). The CDR3 covers 13 residues. The V gene lost 5 bases and the J gene lost 3 bases, with 13 bases spanning the gap. Germline-derived CDR1 and CDR2 are DFQATT and SNEGSKA (reference sequence). The CDR3 coding sequence is TGCAGTGCTCTACCTCAGGGTGACACTGAAGCTTTCTTT. As protein: CSALPQGDTEAFF.